Shown below are 5 T cell receptor beta chains from a single sample sequenced in a study of T cell responses to AZD1222 COVID-19 vaccine. Method: immunoSEQ multiplex PCR; TCRdb's copy keeps in-frame clones and lacks some. This table has 180,000 or so clones, 90% to 95% appearing once. The source material was peripheral blood, sampled 28 days after the second AZD1222 dose. These receptors were collected from an adult who received the AZD1222 COVID-19 vaccine.

This chain connects TRBV4-1 to TRBJ1-4; unclear D gene. The V and J ends lost 3 bases and 6 bases respectively, with 11 bases between them. The CDR3 is made up of 14 amino acids. CDR1 and CDR2 from the germline V gene are MGHRA and YSYEKL. CDR3 sequence: CASSHRIRDEKLFF. CDR3 in DNA: TGCGCCAGCAGCCACCGTATCCGAGATGAAAAACTGTTTTTT.

The chain employs TRBV28 and TRBJ2-7; D ambiguous. CDR1 is MDHEN and CDR2 is SYDVKM in the germline V gene. V lost 5 bases, J lost 3 bases, and 8 bases lay in between. The CDR3 is 12 amino acids. The CDR3 sequence: CASSPSNYEQYF. CDR3 coding DNA: TGTGCCAGCAGTCCCTCCAACTACGAGCAGTACTTC.

The rearrangement joins TRBV5-1 to TRBJ2-5, with TRBD2 identical over 10 bases. The germline CDR1 and CDR2 sequences are SGHRS and YFSETQ. V trimming: 1 base; J trimming: 4 bases; junction bases outside the gene matches: 10. This CDR3 spans 17 amino acids. The CDR3 nucleotides read TGCGCCAGCAGCTTGTCGCCAGCGGGGGGGCAAGGAGAGACCCAGTACTTC. Translation gives CASSLSPAGGQGETQYF. Filled out from reference TRBV5-1 and TRBJ2-5, the complete variable domain reads KAGVTQTPRYLIKTRGQQVTLSCSPISGHRSVSWYQQTPGQGLQFLFEYFSETQRNKGNFPGRFSGRQFSNSRSEMNVSTLELGDSALYLCASSLSPAGGQGETQYFGPGTRLLVL.

The chain uses TRBV7-3 and TRBJ2-1, with TRBD2 matching over 10 bases. The CDR3 has 15 amino acids. Germline V CDR1 and CDR2: SGHTA, FQGTGA. The V gene end was trimmed by 2 bases and the J gene end by 8 bases; junction bases not matched to a gene: 6. The CDR3 bases are TGTGCCAGCAGCTTAGCGGCTAGCGGGAGACATGAGCAGTTCTTC. This sequence encodes CASSLAASGRHEQFF.

The rearrangement joins TRBV6-5 to TRBJ1-1; no clear D. Trimming stripped 2 bases from V and 5 bases from J, with 18 bases between. The germline CDR1 and CDR2 sequences are MNHEY and SVGAGI. The CDR3 is 16 amino acids. CDR3 residues: CASSYVTAGGGTEAFF. The CDR3 DNA sequence: TGTGCCAGCAGTTACGTCACCGCAGGCGGTGGGACTGAAGCTTTCTTT.